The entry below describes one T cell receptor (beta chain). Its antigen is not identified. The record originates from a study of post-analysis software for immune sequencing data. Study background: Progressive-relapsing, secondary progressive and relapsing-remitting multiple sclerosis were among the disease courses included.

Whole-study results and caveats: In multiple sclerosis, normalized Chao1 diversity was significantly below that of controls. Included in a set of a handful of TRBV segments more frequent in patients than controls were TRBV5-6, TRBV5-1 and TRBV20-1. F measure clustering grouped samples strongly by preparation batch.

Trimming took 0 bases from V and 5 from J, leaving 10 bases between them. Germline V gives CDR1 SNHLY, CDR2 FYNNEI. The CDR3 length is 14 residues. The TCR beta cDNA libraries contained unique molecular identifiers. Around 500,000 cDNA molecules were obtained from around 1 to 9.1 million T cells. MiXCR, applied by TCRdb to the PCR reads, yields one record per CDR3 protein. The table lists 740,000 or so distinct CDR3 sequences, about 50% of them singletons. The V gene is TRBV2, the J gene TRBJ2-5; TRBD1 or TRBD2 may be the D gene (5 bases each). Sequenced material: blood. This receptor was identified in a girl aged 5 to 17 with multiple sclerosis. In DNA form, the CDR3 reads TGTGCCAGCAGTGAAGCGGGGACCTCGGAGACCCAGTACTTC. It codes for CASSEAGTSETQYF.